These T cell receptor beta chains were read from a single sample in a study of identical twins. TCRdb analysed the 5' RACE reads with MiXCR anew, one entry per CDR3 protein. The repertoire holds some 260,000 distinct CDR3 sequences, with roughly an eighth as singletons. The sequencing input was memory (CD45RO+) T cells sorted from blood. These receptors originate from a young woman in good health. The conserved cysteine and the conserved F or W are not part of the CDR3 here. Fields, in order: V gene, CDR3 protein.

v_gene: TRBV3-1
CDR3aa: ASSQVGGPPQH

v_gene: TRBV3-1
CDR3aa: ASSQDRAGYT

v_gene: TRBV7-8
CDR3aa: ASSKTVGTEAF

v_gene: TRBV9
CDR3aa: ASSVTLGGAYEQY

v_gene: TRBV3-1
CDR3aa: ASSQSRQTQY

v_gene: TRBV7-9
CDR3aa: ASSTIQGAEAF

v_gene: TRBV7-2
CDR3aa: ASRSGTSGDTQY

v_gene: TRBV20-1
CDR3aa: SARNRDRDSYNSPLH

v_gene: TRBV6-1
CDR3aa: ASTRAGDTGEQY

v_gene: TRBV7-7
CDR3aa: ASSLTGSTDTQY

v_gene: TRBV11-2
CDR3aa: ASSLGAGVGTGELF

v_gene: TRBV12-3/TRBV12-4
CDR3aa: ASSLSRAGNQPQH

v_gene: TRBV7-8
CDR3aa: ASSWGQGRETQY

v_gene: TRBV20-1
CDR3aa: SGSGRNEQF

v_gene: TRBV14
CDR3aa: ASSPIEAPWETQY

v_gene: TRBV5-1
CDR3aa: ASSGTGTSLGKQY

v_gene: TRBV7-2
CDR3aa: ASSLISGRQSGTQY

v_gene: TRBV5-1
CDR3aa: ASSHSGEGYEQY

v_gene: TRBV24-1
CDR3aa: ATSTITSGYNEQF

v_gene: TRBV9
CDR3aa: ASSVEPQSGGYT

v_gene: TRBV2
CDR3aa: ASSVTVYNSPLH

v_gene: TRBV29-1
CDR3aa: SVRGPGSNQPQH

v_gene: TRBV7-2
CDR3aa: ASSLGGNSREQY

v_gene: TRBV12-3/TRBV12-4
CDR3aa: ASSFRSEQY

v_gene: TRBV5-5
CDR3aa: ASSLRTGLGELF

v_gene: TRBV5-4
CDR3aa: ASSAPGHIYNEQF

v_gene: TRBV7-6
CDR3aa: ASVASGKVEQY

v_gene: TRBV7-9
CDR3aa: ASVESGTYNEQF

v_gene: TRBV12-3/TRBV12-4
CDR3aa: ASSLRGGALTNEKLF

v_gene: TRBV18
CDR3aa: ASSYRDGSSYEQY

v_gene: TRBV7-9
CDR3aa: ASSSPGRGFPEAF

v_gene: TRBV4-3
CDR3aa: ASSQDRGTSGNNEQF

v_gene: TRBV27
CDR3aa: ASSPDREMPQH

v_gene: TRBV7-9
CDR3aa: ASSLEQGRANKL

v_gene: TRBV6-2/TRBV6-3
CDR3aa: ASTTRPSHEQY

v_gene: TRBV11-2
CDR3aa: ASSILLAGGYNEQF

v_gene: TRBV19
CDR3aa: ASSLGYVGQNTEAF

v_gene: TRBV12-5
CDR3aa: ASGDYEQY

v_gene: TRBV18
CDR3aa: ASSPETGRSPLH

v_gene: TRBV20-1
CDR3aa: SARVSMGEQF

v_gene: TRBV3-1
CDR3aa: ASSQEGRSGTLRGNTIY

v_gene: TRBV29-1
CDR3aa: SAGTSGRDTQY

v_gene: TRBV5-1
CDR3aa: ASSSGQTYGYT

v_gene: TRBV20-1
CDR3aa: SAPQERNIQY

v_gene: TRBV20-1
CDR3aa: SAPNLAGGDEQF

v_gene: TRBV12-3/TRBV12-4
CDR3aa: ASARSSYNEQF

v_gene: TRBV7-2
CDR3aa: ASSPNWVESNQPQH